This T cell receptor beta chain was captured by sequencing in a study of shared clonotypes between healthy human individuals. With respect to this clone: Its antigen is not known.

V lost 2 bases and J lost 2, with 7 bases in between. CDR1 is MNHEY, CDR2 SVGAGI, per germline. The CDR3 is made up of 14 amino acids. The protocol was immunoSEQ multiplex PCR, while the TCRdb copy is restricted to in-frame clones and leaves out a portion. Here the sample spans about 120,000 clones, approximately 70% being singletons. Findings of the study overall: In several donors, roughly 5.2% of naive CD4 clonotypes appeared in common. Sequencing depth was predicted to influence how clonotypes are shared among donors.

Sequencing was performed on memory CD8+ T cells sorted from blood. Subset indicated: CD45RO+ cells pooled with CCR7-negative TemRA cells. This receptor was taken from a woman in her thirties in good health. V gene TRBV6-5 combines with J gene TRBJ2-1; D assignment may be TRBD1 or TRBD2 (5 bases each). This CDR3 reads CASSYLGAYNEQFF. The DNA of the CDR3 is TGTGCCAGCAGTTACCTGGGGGCCTACAATGAGCAGTTCTTC.